This TCR beta chain was recorded in a study of cytomegalovirus exposure and HLA in healthy donors. Study observations and caveats: Earlier analysis yielded a pattern in which most TCR beta V segments were productive about 90% or about 30% of the time. TCR beta V- and J-gene trimming was later associated with a missense DCLRE1C variant. Cytomegalovirus-associated status was assigned to about 160 TCR beta chains.

A few counts support this clone. What it recognizes is unknown. This CDR3 is built from 16 residues. V was pared by 0 bases and J by 5 bases, with 17 bases between. The germline V gene encodes CDR1 SGHRS and CDR2 YFSETQ. The PCR contained 60 Vbeta and 13 Jbeta primers. Clones were sequenced by immunoSEQ multiplex PCR, and TCRdb holds only the in-frame ones, with some missing. The data hold about 110,000 clones, with less than 20% observed a single time. The clonotype was recovered from a woman aged 18-35 years in good health and CMV-seronegative. Sequenced material: PBMCs. The chain employs TRBV5-1 and TRBJ2-5, with no clear D. CDR3 DNA: TGCGCCAGCAGCTTGGAGTATTCACGTTCGGGTGAGACCCAGTACTTC. Protein sequence: CASSLEYSRSGETQYF.